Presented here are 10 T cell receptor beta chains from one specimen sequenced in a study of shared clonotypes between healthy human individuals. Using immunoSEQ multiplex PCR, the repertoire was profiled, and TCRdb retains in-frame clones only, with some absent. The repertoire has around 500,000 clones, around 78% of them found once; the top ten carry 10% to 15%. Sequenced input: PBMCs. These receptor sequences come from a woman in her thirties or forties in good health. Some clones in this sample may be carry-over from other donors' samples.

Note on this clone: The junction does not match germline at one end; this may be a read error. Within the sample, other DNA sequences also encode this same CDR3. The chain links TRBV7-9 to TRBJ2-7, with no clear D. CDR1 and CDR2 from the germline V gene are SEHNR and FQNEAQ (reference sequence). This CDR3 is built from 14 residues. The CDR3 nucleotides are TGCGCCAGCAGCTTAAGGTGGGGATCTTACGAGCAGTACTTC. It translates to CASSLRWGSYEQYF.

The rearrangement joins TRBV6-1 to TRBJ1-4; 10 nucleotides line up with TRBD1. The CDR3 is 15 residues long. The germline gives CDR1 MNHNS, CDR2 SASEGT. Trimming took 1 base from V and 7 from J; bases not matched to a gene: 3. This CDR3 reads CASSEGGQGGEKLFF. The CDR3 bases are TGTGCCAGCAGTGAAGGCGGACAGGGGGGTGAAAAACTGTTTTTT.

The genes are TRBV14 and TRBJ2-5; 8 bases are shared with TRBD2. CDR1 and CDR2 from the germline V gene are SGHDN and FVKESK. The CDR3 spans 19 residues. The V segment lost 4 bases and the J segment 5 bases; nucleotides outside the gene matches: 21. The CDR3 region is CASSPAVGRAWPGWETQYF. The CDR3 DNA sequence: TGTGCCAGCAGCCCAGCCGTCGGGAGGGCCTGGCCCGGTTGGGAGACCCAGTACTTC. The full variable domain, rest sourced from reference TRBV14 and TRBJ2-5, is EAGVTQFPSHSVIEKGQTVTLRCDPISGHDNLYWYRRVMGKEIKFLLHFVKESKQDESGMPNNRFLAERTGGTYSTLKVQPAELEDSGVYFCASSPAVGRAWPGWETQYFGPGTRLLVL.

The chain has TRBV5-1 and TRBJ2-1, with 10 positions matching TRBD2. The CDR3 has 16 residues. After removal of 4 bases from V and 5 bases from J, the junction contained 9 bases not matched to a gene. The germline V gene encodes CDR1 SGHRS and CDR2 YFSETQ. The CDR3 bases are TGCGCCAGCAGCGCCGCCGGGACTAGCGTCGACAATGAGCAGTTCTTC. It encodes CASSAAGTSVDNEQFF.

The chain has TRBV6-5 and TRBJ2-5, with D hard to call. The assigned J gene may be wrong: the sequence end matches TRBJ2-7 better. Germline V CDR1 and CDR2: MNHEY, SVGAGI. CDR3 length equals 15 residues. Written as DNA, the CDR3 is TGTGCCAGCAGTTACTCGATAGGTTGGTCGGACGAGCAGTACTTC. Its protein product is CASSYSIGWSDEQYF.

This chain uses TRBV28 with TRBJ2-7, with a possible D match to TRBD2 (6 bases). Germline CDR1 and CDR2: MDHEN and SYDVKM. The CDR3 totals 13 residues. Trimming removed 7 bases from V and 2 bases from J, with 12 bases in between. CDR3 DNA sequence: TGTGCCAGCACCCCAGGAGGGGCCTACGAGCAGTACTTC. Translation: CASTPGGAYEQYF.

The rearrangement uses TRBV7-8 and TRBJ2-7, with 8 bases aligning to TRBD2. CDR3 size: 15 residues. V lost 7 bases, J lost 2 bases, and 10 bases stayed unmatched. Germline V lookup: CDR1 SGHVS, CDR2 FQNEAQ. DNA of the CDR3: TGTGCCAGCAACCCTACTCGGACTAGCCCCTACGAGCAGTACTTC. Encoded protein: CASNPTRTSPYEQYF.

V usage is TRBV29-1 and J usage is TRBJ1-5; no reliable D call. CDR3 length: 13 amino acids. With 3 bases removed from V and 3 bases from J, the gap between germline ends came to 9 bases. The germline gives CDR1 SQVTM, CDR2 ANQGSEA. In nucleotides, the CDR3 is TGCAGCGTTGAGCAGAACCCCAATCAGCCCCAGCATTTT. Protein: CSVEQNPNQPQHF.

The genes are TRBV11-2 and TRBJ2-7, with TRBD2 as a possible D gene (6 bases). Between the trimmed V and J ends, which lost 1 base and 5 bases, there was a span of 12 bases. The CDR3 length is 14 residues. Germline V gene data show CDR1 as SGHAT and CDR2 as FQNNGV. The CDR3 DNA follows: TGTGCCAGCAGCTTAGTGGAGGGGTTCCACGAGCAGTACTTC. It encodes CASSLVEGFHEQYF.

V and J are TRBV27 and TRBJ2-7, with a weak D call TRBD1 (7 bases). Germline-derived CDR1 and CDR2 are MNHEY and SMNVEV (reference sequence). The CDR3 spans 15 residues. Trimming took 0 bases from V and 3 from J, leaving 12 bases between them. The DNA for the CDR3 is TGTGCCAGCAGTTTATCGATCAGGGGGGACTACGAGCAGTACTTC. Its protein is CASSLSIRGDYEQYF.